These T cell receptor beta chains were read from a single sample in a study of shared clonotypes between healthy human individuals. The assay was immunoSEQ multiplex PCR, and TCRdb's table has in-frame clones only and misses some. The data hold a few million clones, with over 85% observed a single time. The sequenced material came from naive CD8+ T cells from PBMCs. The receptors were gathered from a man younger than 35 in good health. Some clones in this sample may be carry-over from other donors' samples. Each CDR3 is given with its conserved first and last residue. D genes are given only for firm matches. Rows give clone size only sometimes, using once, few, many, or a class for an expanded clone.

j_call | v_call | clone_size | d_call | cdr3_nt | cdr3_aa
TRBJ2-5 | TRBV27 | NA | TRBD2 | TGTGCCAGCAGGATCAGTCGGGACTACGAGACCCAGTACTTC | CASRISRDYETQYF
TRBJ2-7 | TRBV27 | NA | TRBD1 | TGTGCCAGCAGTAGAGGACAGGGGGCAAACGAGCAGTACTTC | CASSRGQGANEQYF
TRBJ2-7 | TRBV4-1 | NA | NA | TGCGCCAGCAGCCAGACTACCACCTACGAGCAGTACTTC | CASSQTTTYEQYF
TRBJ2-5 | TRBV28 | once | NA | TGTGCCAGCAGTTACGGGGCCTCGGGGGAGACCCAGTACTTC | CASSYGASGETQYF
TRBJ2-7 | TRBV7-9 | NA | NA | TGTGCCAGCAGCTTAGATGGCGAGCAGTACTTC | CASSLDGEQYF
TRBJ2-7 | TRBV2 | NA | TRBD2 | TGTGCCAGCAGTGAAGCGGGTCTAGCGGGAGCGATCGAGCAGTACTTC | CASSEAGLAGAIEQYF
TRBJ1-2 | TRBV5-1 | once | TRBD1 | TGCGCCAGCAGCCCAACATTCAACCCGGGACAGGGCGCCGGTGGCTACACCTTC | CASSPTFNPGQGAGGYTF
TRBJ1-1 | TRBV27 | NA | TRBD1 | TGTGCCAGCAGTCCTTCACAGGGGGAGAGAAACACTGAAGCTTTCTTT | CASSPSQGERNTEAFF
TRBJ2-3 | TRBV7-6 | NA | NA | TGTGCCAGCAGCTTAGAGGGACCGCCCTCGAAGGCAGATACGCAGTATTTT | CASSLEGPPSKADTQYF
TRBJ1-1 | TRBV7-9 | NA | NA | TGTGCCAGCAGCATCTCACAGGGTTGGGCTGAAGCTTTCTTT | CASSISQGWAEAFF
TRBJ1-1 | TRBV5-4 | NA | NA | TGTGCCAGCACCTCTTGGGGGGAGAACACTGAAGCTTTCTTT | CASTSWGENTEAFF
TRBJ2-7 | TRBV6-5 | NA | NA | TGTGCCAGCAGTTACTCTTCCGGGACCCGCTCCTACGAGCAGTACTTC | CASSYSSGTRSYEQYF
TRBJ2-7 | TRBV14 | once | NA | TGTGCCAGCAGCCCGCTGGACCACTACGAGCAGTACTTC | CASSPLDHYEQYF
TRBJ2-1 | TRBV28 | NA | TRBD1 | TGTGCCAGCAGTTTCCGGGACAGGGCTAATGGGGAGCAGTTCTTC | CASSFRDRANGEQFF
TRBJ2-1 | TRBV6-5 | NA | TRBD2 | TGTGCCAGCAGTTATAGTTGGAGCGGGAGTTATGAGCAGTTCTTC | CASSYSWSGSYEQFF